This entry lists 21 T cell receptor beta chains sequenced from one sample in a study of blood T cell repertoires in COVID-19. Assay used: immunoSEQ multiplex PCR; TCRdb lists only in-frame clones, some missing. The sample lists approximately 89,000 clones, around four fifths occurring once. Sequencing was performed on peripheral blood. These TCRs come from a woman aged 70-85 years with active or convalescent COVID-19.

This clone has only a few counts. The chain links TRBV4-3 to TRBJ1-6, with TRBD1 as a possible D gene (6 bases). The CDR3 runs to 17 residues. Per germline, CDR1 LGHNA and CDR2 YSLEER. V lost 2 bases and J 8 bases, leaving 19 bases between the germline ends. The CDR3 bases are TGCGCCAGCAGCCAAACATACAGGGCGGTAGGTGATTCACCCCTCCACTTT. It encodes CASSQTYRAVGDSPLHF.

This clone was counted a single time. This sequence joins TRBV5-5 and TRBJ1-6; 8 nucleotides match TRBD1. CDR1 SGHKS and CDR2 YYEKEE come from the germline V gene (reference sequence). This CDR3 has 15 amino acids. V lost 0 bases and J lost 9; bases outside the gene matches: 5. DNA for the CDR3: TGTGCCAGCAGCTTGGGGGACGACAGGGGTTCACCCCTCCACTTT. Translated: CASSLGDDRGSPLHF.

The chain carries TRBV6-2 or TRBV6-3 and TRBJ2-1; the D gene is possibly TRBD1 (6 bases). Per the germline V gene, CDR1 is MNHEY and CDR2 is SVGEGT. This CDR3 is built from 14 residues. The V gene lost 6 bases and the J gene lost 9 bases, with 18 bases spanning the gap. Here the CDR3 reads CASSFRPLGGEQFF. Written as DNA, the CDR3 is TGTGCCAGCAGCTTCCGGCCCCTAGGGGGTGAGCAGTTCTTC.

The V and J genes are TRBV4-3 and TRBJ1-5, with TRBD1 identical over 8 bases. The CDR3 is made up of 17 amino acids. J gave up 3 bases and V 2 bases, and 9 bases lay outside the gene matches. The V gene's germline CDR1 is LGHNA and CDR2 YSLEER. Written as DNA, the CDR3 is TGCGCCAGCAGCCAATACAAAGACAGGGGCTACAATCAGCCCCAGCATTTT. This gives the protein CASSQYKDRGYNQPQHF.

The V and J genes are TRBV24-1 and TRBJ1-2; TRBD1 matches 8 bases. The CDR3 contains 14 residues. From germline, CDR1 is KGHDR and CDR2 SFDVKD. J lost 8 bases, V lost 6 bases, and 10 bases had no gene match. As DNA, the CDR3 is TGTGCCACCAGTACAGGGGGATTCGGGCACGGCTACACCTTC. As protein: CATSTGGFGHGYTF.

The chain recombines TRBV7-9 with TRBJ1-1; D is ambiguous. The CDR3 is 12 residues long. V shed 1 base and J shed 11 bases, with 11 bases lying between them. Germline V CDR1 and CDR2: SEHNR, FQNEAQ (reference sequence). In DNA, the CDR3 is TGTGCCAGCAGCTTAGAGCAAACGGGGGCTTTCTTT. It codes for CASSLEQTGAFF.

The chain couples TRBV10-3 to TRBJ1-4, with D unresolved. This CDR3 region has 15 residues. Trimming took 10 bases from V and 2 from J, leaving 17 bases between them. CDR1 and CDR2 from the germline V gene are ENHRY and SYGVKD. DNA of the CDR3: TGTGCCACCTCTGGAGGGCCTGGGACTAATGAAAAACTGTTTTTT. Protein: CATSGGPGTNEKLFF.

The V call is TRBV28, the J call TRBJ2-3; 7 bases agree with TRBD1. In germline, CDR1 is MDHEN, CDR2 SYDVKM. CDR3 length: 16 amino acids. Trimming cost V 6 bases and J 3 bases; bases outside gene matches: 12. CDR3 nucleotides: TGTGCCAGCAGCCGAGGACAGGCCCTGAGAACAGATACGCAGTATTTT. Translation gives CASSRGQALRTDTQYF.

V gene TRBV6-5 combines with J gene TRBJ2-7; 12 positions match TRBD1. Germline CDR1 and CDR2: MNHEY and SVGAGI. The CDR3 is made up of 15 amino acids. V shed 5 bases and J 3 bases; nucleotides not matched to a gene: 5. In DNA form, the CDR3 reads TGTGCCAGCAGTCCGGGGACAGGGGGCTTCTACGAGCAGTACTTC. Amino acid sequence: CASSPGTGGFYEQYF.

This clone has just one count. Here the CDR3 reads CASSLGPDAGYNSPLHF. CDR3 bases: TGTGCCAGCAGCTTAGGGCCCGACGCCGGGTATAATTCACCCCTCCACTTT. The gene calls are TRBV7-2 and TRBJ1-6, with unresolved D. V lost 1 base and J 4 bases, leaving 14 bases between the germline ends. The CDR3 loop spans 17 amino acids. Per germline, CDR1 SGHTA and CDR2 FQGNSA.

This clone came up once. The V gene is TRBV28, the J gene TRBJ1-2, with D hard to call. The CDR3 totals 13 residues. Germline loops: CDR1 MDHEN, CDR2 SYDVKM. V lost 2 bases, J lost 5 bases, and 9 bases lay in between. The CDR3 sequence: CASSLGLKYGYTF. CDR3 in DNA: TGTGCCAGCAGTTTAGGACTAAAGTATGGCTACACCTTC.

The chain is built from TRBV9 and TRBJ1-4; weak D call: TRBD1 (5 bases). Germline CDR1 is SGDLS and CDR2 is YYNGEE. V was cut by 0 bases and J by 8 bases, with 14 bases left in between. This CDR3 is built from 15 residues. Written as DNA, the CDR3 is TGTGCCAGCAGCGTAGCTCCCCAGGGTGCCGAAAAACTGTTTTTT. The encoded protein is CASSVAPQGAEKLFF. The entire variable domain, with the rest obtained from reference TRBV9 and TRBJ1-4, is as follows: DSGVTQTPKHLITATGQRVTLRCSPRSGDLSVYWYQQSLDQGLQFLIQYYNGEERAKGNILERFSAQQFPDLHSELNLSSLELGDSALYFCASSVAPQGAEKLFFGSGTQLSVL.

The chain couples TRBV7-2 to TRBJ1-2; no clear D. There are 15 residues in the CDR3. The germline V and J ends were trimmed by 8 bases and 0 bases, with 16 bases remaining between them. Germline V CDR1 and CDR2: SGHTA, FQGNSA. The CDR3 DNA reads TGTGCCAGCCTCTCCCGGACGGGGTCTAACTATGGCTACACCTTC. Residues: CASLSRTGSNYGYTF.

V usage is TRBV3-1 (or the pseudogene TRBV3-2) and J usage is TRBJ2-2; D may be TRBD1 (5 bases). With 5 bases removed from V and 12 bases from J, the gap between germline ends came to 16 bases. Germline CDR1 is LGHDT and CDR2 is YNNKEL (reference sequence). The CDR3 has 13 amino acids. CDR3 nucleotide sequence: TGTGCCAGCAGCGGGGCAGGGAAAATGAAGCTGTTTTTT. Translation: CASSGAGKMKLFF.

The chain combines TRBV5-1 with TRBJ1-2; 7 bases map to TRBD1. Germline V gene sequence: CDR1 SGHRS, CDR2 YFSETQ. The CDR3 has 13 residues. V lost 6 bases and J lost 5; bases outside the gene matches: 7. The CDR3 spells CASNPAGGYGYTF. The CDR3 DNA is TGCGCCAGCAATCCTGCAGGGGGATATGGCTACACCTTC.

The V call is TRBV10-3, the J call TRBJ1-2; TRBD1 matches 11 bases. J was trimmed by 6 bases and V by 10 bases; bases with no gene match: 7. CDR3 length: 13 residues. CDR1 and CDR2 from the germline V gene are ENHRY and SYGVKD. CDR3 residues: CATQGTGGDGYTF. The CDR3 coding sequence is TGTGCCACCCAAGGGACAGGGGGTGATGGCTACACCTTC.

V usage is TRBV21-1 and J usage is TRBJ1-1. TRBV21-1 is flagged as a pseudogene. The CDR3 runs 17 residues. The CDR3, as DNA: TGTGCCAGCAGCAAAAGCCGGACGGGCGGGATGAACACTGAAGCTTTCTTT. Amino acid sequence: CASSKSRTGGMNTEAFF.

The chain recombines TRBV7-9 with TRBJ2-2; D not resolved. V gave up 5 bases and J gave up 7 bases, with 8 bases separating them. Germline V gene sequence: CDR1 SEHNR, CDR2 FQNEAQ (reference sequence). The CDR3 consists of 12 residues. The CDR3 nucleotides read TGTGCCAGCAGCCCGACAATCGGGGAGCTGTTTTTT. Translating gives CASSPTIGELFF.

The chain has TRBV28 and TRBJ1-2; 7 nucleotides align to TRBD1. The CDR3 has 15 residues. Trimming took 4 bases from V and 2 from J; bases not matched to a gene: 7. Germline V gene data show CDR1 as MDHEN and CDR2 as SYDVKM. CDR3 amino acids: CASSSSRDRNYGYTF. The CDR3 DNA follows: TGTGCCAGCAGTTCATCCCGGGACAGAAACTATGGCTACACCTTC.

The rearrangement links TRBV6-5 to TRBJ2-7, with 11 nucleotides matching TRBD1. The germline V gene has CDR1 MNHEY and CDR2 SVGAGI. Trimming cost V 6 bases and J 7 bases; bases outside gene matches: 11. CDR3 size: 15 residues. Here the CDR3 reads CASSLGQGASREQYF. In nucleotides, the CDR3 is TGTGCCAGCAGCCTAGGACAGGGGGCATCTCGGGAGCAGTACTTC.

The CDR3 protein is CASSLAVSAGGDEKLFF. The DNA of the CDR3 is TGTGCCAGCAGCTTAGCAGTGTCTGCAGGAGGGGATGAAAAACTGTTTTTT. The chain is built from TRBV7-9 and TRBJ1-4, with D perhaps matching TRBD1 (5 bases). Trimming left V 0 bases short and J 6 bases short, with 17 bases between. The CDR3 has 17 amino acids. In germline, CDR1 is SEHNR, CDR2 FQNEAQ (reference sequence).